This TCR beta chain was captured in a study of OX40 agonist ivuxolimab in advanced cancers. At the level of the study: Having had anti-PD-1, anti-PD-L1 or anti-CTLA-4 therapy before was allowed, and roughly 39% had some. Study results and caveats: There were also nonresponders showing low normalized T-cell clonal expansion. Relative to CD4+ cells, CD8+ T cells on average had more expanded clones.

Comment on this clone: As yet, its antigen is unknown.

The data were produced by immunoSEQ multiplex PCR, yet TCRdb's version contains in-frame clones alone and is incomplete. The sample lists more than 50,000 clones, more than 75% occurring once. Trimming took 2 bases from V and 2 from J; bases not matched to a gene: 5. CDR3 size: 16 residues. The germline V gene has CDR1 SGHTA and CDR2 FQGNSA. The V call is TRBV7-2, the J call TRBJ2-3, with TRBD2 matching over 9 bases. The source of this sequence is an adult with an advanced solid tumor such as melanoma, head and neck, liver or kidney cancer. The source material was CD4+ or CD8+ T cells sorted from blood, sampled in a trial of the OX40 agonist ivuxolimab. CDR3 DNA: TGTGCCAGCAGCTTATTAGCGGGAGCGATCACAGATACGCAGTATTTT. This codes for CASSLLAGAITDTQYF.